The T cell receptor beta chain under discussion was sequenced for a study of cytomegalovirus exposure and HLA in healthy donors. Study outcomes and limitations: At a 0.05 false discovery rate, a later analysis found 18,000 or so TCR beta sequences to be associated with HLA alleles. The investigators catalogued 164 TCR beta chains as cytomegalovirus-associated.

Trimming left V 2 bases short and J 6 bases short, with 10 bases between. CDR3 length: 13 amino acids. CDR1 is MNHEY and CDR2 is SVGAGI in the germline V gene. A multiplex PCR was run with 60 Vbeta primers and 13 Jbeta primers. In the authors' workflow: The count from a later analysis was 70 million to 85 million unique TCR beta chains, about 9.9 million of them shared. Some clones are missing from TCRdb's copy, which holds only in-frame ones; the method was immunoSEQ multiplex PCR. V, J and clone size derive from that table, while D and trimming were established from the DNA sequence. This specimen shows about 77,000 clones; the ten leading clones hold about 13%. To note about this clone: Its target is not known.

This chain links TRBV6-5 with TRBJ1-1, with D possibly TRBD1 on 5 matching bases. This TCR derives from a man in his forties or fifties in good health and CMV-seropositive. The specimen sequenced was PBMCs. CDR3 amino acids: CASSYPSGAEAFF. CDR3 DNA sequence: TGTGCCAGCAGTTACCCCTCGGGGGCTGAAGCTTTCTTT.